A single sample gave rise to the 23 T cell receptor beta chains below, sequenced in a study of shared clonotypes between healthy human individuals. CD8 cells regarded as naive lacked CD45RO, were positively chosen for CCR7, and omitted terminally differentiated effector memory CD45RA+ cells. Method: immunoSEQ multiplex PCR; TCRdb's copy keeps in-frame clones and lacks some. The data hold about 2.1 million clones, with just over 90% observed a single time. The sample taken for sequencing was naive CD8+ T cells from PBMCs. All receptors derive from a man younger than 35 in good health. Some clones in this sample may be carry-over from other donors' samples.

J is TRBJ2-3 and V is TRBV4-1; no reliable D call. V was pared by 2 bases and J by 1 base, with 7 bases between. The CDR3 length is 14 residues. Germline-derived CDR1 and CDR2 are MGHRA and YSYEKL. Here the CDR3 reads CASSQQDGTDTQYF. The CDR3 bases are TGCGCCAGCAGCCAACAGGACGGCACAGATACGCAGTATTTT.

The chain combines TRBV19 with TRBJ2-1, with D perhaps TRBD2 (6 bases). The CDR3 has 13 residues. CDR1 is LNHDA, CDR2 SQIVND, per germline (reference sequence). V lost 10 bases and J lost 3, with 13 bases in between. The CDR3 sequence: CATRDSLYNEQFF. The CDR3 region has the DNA TGTGCCACCCGGGACTCCCTCTACAATGAGCAGTTCTTC.

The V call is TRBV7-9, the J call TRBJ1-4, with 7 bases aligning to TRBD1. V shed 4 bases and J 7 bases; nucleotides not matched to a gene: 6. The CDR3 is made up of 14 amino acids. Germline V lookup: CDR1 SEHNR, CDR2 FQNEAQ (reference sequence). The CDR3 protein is CASSSSDRPEKLFF. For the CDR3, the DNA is TGTGCCAGCAGCTCTTCGGACAGGCCTGAAAAACTGTTTTTT.

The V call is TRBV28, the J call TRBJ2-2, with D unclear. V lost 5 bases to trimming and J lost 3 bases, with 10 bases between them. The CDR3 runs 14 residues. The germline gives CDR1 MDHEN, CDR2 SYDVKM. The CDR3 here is CASSPGPHTGELFF. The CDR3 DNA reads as TGTGCCAGCAGTCCCGGACCTCACACCGGGGAGCTGTTTTTT.

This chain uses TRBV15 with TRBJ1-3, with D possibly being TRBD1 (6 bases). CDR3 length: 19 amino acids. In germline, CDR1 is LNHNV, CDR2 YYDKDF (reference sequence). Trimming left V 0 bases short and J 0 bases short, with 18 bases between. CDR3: CATSRERGIRPDSGNTIYF. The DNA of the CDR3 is TGTGCCACCAGCAGAGAGAGGGGGATACGGCCCGACTCTGGAAACACCATATATTTT. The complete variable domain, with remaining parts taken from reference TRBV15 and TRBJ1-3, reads DAMVIQNPRYQVTQFGKPVTLSCSQTLNHNVMYWYQQKSSQAPKLLFHYYDKDFNNEADTPDNFQSRRPNTSFCFLDIRSPGLGDTAMYLCATSRERGIRPDSGNTIYFGEGSWLTVV.

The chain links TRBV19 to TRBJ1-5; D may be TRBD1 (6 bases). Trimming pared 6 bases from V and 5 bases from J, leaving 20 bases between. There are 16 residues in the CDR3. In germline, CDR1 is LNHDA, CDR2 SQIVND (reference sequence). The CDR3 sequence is CASSPREGGGYQPQHF. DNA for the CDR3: TGTGCCAGTAGCCCTCGGGAGGGGGGAGGTTATCAGCCCCAGCATTTT.

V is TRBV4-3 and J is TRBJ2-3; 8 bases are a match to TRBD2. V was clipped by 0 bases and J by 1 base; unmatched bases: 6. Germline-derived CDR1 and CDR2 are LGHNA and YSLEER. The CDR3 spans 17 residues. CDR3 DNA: TGCGCCAGCAGCCAAGATCGTCGGCGGGAGGGCACAGATACGCAGTATTTT. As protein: CASSQDRRREGTDTQYF.

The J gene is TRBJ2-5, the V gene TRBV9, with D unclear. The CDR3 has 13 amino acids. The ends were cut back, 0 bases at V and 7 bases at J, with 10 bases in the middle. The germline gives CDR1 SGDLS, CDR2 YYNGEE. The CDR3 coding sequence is TGTGCCAGCAGCGTAGCTATCCGCGGGACCCAGTACTTC. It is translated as CASSVAIRGTQYF.

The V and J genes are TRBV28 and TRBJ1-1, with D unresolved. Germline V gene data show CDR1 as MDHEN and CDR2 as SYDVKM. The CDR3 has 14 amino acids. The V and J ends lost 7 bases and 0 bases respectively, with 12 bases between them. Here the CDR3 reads CASTPFGVNTEAFF. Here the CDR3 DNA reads TGTGCCAGCACCCCGTTTGGGGTGAACACTGAAGCTTTCTTT.

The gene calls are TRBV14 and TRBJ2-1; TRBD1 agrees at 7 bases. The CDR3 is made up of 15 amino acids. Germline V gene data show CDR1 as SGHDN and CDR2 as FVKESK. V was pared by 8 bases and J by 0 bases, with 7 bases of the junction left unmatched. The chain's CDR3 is CASSFWDSSYNEQFF. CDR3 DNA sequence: TGTGCCAGCTCCTTTTGGGACAGCTCCTACAATGAGCAGTTCTTC. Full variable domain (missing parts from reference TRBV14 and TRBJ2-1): EAGVTQFPSHSVIEKGQTVTLRCDPISGHDNLYWYRRVMGKEIKFLLHFVKESKQDESGMPNNRFLAERTGGTYSTLKVQPAELEDSGVYFCASSFWDSSYNEQFFGPGTRLTVL.

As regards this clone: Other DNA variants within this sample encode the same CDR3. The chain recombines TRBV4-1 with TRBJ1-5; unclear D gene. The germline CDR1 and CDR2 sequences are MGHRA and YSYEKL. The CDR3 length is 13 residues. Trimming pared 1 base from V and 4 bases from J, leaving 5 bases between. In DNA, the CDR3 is TGCGCCAGCAGCCAAGTTCTGAATCAGCCCCAGCATTTT. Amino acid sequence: CASSQVLNQPQHF.

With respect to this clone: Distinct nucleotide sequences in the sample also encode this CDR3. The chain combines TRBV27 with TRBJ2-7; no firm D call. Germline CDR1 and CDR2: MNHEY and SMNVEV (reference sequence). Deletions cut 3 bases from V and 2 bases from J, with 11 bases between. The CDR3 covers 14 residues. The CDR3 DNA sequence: TGTGCCAGCAGTTTTTCCGGCAGCGCCTACGAGCAGTACTTC. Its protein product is CASSFSGSAYEQYF.

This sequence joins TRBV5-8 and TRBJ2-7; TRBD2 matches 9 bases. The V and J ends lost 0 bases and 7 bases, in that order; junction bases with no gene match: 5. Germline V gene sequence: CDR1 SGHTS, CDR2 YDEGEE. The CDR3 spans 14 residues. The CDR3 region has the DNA TGTGCCAGCAGCTTGGTAGCGGGAGTATGGGAGCAGTACTTC. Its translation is CASSLVAGVWEQYF.

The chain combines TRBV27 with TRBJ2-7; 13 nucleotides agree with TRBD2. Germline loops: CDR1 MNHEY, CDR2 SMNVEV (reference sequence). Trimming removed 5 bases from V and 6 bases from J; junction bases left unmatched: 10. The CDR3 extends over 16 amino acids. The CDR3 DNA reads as TGTGCCAGCAGTCCACTGGGACTAGCGGGACCCATCGAGCAGTACTTC. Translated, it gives CASSPLGLAGPIEQYF.

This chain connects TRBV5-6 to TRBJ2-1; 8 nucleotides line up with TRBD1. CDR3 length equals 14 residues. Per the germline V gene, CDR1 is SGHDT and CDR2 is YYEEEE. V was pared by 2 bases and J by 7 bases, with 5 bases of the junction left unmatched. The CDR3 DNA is TGTGCCAGCAGCTTCCAGGGGGCGCTTAATGAGCAGTTCTTC. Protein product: CASSFQGALNEQFF.

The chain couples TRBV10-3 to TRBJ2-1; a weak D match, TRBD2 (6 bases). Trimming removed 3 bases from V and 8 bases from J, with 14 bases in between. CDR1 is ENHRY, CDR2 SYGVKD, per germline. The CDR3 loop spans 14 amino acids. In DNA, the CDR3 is TGTGCCATCAGTGAAACGGGACTGTGGGATGAGCAGTTCTTC. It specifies CAISETGLWDEQFF.

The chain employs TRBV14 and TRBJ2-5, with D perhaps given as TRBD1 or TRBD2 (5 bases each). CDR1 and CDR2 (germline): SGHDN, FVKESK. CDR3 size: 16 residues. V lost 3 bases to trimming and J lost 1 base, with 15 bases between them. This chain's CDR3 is CASSHLRGAAQETQYF. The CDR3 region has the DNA TGTGCCAGCAGCCACCTACGGGGCGCAGCCCAAGAGACCCAGTACTTC.

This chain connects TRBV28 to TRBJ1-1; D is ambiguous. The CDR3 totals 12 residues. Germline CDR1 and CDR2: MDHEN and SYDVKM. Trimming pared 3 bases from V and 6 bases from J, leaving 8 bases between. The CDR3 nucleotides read TGTGCCAGCAGTTTTCGGGTACCTGAAGCTTTCTTT. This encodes CASSFRVPEAFF. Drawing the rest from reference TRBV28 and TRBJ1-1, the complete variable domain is DVKVTQSSRYLVKRTGEKVFLECVQDMDHENMFWYRQDPGLGLRLIYFSYDVKMKEKGDIPEGYSVSREKKERFSLILESASTNQTSMYLCASSFRVPEAFFGQGTRLTVV.

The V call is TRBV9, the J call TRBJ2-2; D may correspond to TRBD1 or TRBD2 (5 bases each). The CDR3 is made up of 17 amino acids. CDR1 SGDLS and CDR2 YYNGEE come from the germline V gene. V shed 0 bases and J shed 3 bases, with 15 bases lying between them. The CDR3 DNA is TGTGCCAGCAGCGTAGAAGCTGGGGACCCCTACACCGGGGAGCTGTTTTTT. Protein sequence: CASSVEAGDPYTGELFF.

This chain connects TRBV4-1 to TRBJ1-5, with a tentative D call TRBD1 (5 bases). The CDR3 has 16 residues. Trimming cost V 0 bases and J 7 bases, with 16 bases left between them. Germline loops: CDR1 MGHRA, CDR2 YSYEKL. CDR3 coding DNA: TGCGCCAGCAGCCAAGATAATCTGTCCAGGGACCAGCCCCAGCATTTT. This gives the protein CASSQDNLSRDQPQHF.

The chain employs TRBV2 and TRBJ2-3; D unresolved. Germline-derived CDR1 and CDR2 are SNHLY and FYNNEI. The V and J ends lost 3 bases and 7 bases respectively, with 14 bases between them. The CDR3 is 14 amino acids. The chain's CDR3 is CASSDSTRPYTQYF. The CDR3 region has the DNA TGTGCCAGCAGTGATTCGACACGACCTTATACGCAGTATTTT.

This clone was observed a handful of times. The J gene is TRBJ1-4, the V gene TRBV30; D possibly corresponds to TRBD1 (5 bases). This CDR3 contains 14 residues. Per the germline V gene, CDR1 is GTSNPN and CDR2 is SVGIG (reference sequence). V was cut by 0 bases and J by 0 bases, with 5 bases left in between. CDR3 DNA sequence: TGTGCCTGGAGTGTACAGGCAACTAATGAAAAACTGTTTTTT. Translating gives CAWSVQATNEKLFF. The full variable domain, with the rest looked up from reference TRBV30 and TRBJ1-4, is SQTIHQWPATLVQPVGSPLSLECTVEGTSNPNLYWYRQAAGRGLQLLFYSVGIGQISSEVPQNLSASRPQDRQFILSSKKLLLSDSGFYLCAWSVQATNEKLFFGSGTQLSVL.

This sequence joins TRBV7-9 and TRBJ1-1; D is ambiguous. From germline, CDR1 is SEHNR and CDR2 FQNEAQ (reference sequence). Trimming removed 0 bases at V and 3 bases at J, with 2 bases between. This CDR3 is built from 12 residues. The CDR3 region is CASSLAHTEAFF. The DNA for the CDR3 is TGTGCCAGCAGCTTAGCTCACACTGAAGCTTTCTTT.